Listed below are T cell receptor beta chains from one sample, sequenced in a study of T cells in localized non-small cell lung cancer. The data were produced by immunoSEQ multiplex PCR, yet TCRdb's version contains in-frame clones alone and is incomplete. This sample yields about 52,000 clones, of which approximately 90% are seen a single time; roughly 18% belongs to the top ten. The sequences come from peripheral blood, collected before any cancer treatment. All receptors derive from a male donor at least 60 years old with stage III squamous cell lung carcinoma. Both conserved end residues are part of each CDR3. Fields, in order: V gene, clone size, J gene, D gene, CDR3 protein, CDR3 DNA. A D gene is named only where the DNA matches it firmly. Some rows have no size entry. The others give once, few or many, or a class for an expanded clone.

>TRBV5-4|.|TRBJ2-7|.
CASSQGRPNSYEQYF
TGTGCCAGCAGCCAGGGACGTCCCAACTCCTACGAGCAGTACTTC
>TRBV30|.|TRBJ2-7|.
CAWGRGGLGEQYF
TGTGCCTGGGGACGTGGGGGGTTAGGCGAGCAGTACTTC
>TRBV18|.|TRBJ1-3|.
CASSPPNSATGNTIYF
TGTGCCAGCTCACCACCTAACAGTGCGACTGGAAACACCATATATTTT
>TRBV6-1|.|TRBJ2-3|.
CASSEVGRVADTQYF
TGTGCCAGCAGTGAAGTCGGAAGGGTTGCAGATACGCAGTATTTT
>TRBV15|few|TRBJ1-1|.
CATSRARGMNTEAFF
TGTGCCACCAGCAGAGCCCGCGGTATGAACACTGAAGCTTTCTTT
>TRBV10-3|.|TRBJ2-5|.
CAISEKETQYF
TGTGCCATCAGTGAGAAAGAGACCCAGTACTTC
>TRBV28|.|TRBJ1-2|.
CASSATASNYGYTF
TGTGCCAGCAGTGCGACAGCTTCTAACTATGGCTACACCTTC
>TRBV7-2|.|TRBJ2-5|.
CASSPGASGEETQYF
TGTGCCAGCAGCCCGGGGGCTAGCGGTGAAGAGACCCAGTACTTC
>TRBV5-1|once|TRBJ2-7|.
CASSPRDGPYEQYF
TGCGCCAGCAGCCCCCGGGACGGCCCCTACGAGCAGTACTTC
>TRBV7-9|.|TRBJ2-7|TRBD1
CASSLATGGREQYF
TGTGCCAGCAGCTTAGCCACAGGGGGACGCGAGCAGTACTTC
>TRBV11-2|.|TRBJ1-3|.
CASSVRGTTGNTIYF
TGTGCCAGCAGCGTTAGGGGCACTACTGGAAACACCATATATTTT
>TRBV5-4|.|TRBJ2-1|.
CASSPLPVVANEQFF
TGTGCCAGCAGCCCGCTTCCTGTAGTGGCCAATGAGCAGTTCTTC
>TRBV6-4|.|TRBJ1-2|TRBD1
CASSPRTGTNGYTF
TGTGCCAGCAGCCCAAGGACAGGGACAAATGGCTACACCTTC
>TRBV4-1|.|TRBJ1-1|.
CASSQEPAGRSTEAFF
TGCGCCAGCAGCCAAGAACCTGCAGGCCGGTCCACTGAAGCTTTCTTT
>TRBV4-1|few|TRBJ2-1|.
CASSQDVRGDEQFF
TGCGCCAGCAGCCAAGATGTGAGGGGGGATGAGCAGTTCTTC
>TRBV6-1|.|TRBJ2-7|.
CASSEATGSPGRYEQYF
TGTGCCAGCAGTGAAGCTACAGGATCACCAGGGAGATACGAGCAGTACTTC
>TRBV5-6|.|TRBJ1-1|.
CASSLISTEAFF
TGTGCCAGCAGCTTGATCAGCACTGAAGCTTTCTTT
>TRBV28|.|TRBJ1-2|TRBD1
CASSISPGQGGGGYTF
TGTGCCAGCAGTATCTCCCCCGGACAGGGGGGGGGTGGCTACACCTTC
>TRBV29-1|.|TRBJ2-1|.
CSVVGYNEQFF
TGCAGCGTTGTGGGTTACAATGAGCAGTTCTTC
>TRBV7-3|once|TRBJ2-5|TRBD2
CASSPGLAGETQYF
TGTGCCAGCAGCCCGGGACTAGCGGGGGAGACCCAGTACTTC
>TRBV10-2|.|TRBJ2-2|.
CASSVEGNTGELFF
TGCGCCAGCAGTGTCGAGGGCAACACCGGGGAGCTGTTTTTT
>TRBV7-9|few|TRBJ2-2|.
CASSALVVGTTGELFF
TGTGCCAGCAGCGCACTAGTAGTCGGGACCACCGGGGAGCTGTTTTTT